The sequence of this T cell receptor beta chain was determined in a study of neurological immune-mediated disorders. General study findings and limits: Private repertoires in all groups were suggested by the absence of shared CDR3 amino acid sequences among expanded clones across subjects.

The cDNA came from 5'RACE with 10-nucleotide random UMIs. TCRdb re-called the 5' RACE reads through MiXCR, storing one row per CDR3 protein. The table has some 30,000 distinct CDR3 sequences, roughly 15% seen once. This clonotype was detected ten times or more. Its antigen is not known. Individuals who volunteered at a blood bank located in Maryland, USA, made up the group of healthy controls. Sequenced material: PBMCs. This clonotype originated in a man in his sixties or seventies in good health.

CDR3 nucleotides: TGTGCCAGCAGCCGGTGGCGCACAGATACGCAGTATTTT. Amino acid sequence: CASSRWRTDTQYF. The rearrangement uses TRBV6-2 or TRBV6-3 and TRBJ2-3; no clear D. The CDR3 is 13 amino acids. Germline loops: CDR1 MNHEY, CDR2 SVGEGT. The V gene lost 6 bases and the J gene lost 1 base, with 8 bases spanning the gap.